Each of the 16 T cell receptor beta chains below was sequenced from the same sample in a study of blood T cells in healthy people across ages. The use of a sample-barcoded 5' primer and a J-beta primer mix characterized a second PCR of about 7 to 12 cycles. From the 5' RACE reads, TCRdb called clonotypes with MiXCR, one entry per CDR3 protein. The repertoire has about 620,000 distinct CDR3 sequences, around 52% of them found once; the top ten carry approximately 13%. Material for sequencing was blood. These receptors came from a woman of 80 years or more in good health.

The chain uses TRBV6-2 or TRBV6-3 and TRBJ2-1; D might be TRBD1 (6 bases). The germline V and J ends were trimmed by 8 bases and 7 bases, with 18 bases remaining between them. Germline lookup yields CDR1 MNHEY and CDR2 SVGEGT. The CDR3 runs to 14 residues. The CDR3 region is CASQGSVLRNEQFF. CDR3 coding DNA: TGTGCCAGCCAGGGGTCAGTATTGAGGAATGAGCAGTTCTTC.

This chain links TRBV7-2 with TRBJ2-1; maybe TRBD2 (6 bases). CDR3 length: 14 amino acids. Germline-derived CDR1 and CDR2 are SGHTA and FQGNSA. Trimming removed 4 bases at V and 6 bases at J, with 13 bases between. The CDR3 DNA follows: TGTGCCAGCAGCTCCTTTAGGGAGGCCAATGAGCAGTTCTTC. Its protein is CASSSFREANEQFF.

The chain couples TRBV20-1 to TRBJ1-1; D remains ambiguous. The CDR3 loop spans 12 amino acids. The germline V and J ends were trimmed by 6 bases and 0 bases, with 8 bases remaining between them. Germline assignment: CDR1 DFQATT and CDR2 SNEGSKA (reference sequence). CDR3 sequence reads: CSAGLMNTEAFF. CDR3 nucleotide sequence: TGCAGTGCAGGCCTGATGAACACTGAAGCTTTCTTT.

This chain's CDR3 is CASRGTGRREQYF. Written as DNA, the CDR3 is TGTGCCAGCAGGGGGACAGGGCGTAGGGAGCAGTACTTC. The chain links TRBV7-2 to TRBJ2-7; the match to TRBD1 covers 9 bases. The CDR3 has 13 amino acids. V shed 6 bases, J shed 7 bases, and the junction held 7 bases outside the gene matches. Germline V gene data show CDR1 as SGHTA and CDR2 as FQGNSA.

In its sample, this clonotype was seen a few times. This CDR3 is CASSLEHAANEQFF. The CDR3 region has the DNA TGTGCCAGCAGCTTAGAGCACGCAGCCAATGAGCAGTTCTTC. The chain is built from TRBV7-7 and TRBJ2-1; D is unresolved. CDR1 and CDR2 (germline): SSHAT, FNYEAQ (reference sequence). V lost 1 base and J 6 bases, leaving 10 bases between the germline ends. The CDR3 is made up of 14 amino acids.

Points on this clonotype: At one end, the junction sequence differs from germline, possibly due to a read error. The gene calls are TRBV5-1 and TRBJ2-3; perhaps TRBD2 as D (6 bases). Germline V gives CDR1 SGHRS, CDR2 YFSETQ. The CDR3 has 14 amino acids. CDR3 DNA sequence: TGCGCCGGCAGCTCGAGCCCTAGCGCAGATACGCAGTATTTT. Its translation is CAGSSSPSADTQYF.

The chain links TRBV12-3 or TRBV12-4 to TRBJ2-3; 7 bases map to TRBD1. Losses at the gene ends were 1 base for V and 4 bases for J; bases not matched to a gene: 5. The length of the CDR3 is 15 residues. CDR3 nucleotides: TGTGCCAGCAGTTTAGGGGACAGTACATCAGATACGCAGTATTTT. Protein: CASSLGDSTSDTQYF.

As for this clonotype: This may come from a read error, since a much larger clone is one base off. The V gene is TRBV18, the J gene TRBJ2-3, with D possibly matching TRBD1 (5 bases). Germline V gene lookup returns CDR1 KGHSH and CDR2 LQKENI. CDR3 size: 13 residues. CDR3 DNA: TGTGCCAGCTCACCCCCGGAGACAGATACGCGGTATTTT. Translation: CASSPPETDTRYF.

The table lists this clonotype with a count of one. The rearrangement links TRBV6-4 to TRBJ2-7; 7 bases agree with TRBD1. The germline V gene encodes CDR1 MRHNA and CDR2 SNTAGT. V dropped 7 bases and J dropped 1; count of bases not matched to a gene: 7. The CDR3 has 14 amino acids. This CDR3 is CASTKGQQSYEQYF. Here the CDR3 DNA reads TGTGCCAGCACCAAGGGACAGCAATCCTACGAGCAGTACTTC.

The V gene is TRBV7-2, the J gene TRBJ2-1; 8 nucleotides agree with TRBD2. The J segment lost 7 bases and the V segment lost 5 bases, leaving 7 bases of the junction unmatched. This CDR3 contains 14 residues. From germline, CDR1 is SGHTA and CDR2 FQGNSA. CDR3 nucleotides: TGTGCCAGCAGCCTTCGGGGGGGGACTAATGAGCAGTTCTTC. Its protein is CASSLRGGTNEQFF.

This chain uses TRBV28 with TRBJ2-7; 9 positions match TRBD1. The CDR3 sequence is 16 residues long. The V gene's germline CDR1 is MDHEN and CDR2 SYDVKM. V lost 6 bases to trimming and J lost 6 bases; unmatched junction nucleotides: 15. The CDR3 is CASRTGTGRMGSEQYF. The CDR3 nucleotides read TGTGCCAGCAGAACCGGGACAGGGAGGATGGGCAGCGAGCAGTACTTC.

This rearrangement joins TRBV12-3 or TRBV12-4 to TRBJ1-6; D not certain. Trimming stripped 6 bases from V and 0 bases from J, with 12 bases between. CDR3 length: 16 amino acids. This CDR3 reads CASRQYHSSYNSPLHF. In DNA form, the CDR3 reads TGTGCCAGCAGGCAATACCACAGCTCCTATAATTCACCCCTCCACTTT.

This clonotype was counted ten times or more. The chain links TRBV5-1 to TRBJ2-3; D gene ambiguous. Deletions cut 4 bases from V and 0 bases from J, with 12 bases between. The CDR3 runs 15 residues. From germline, CDR1 is SGHRS and CDR2 YFSETQ. The CDR3 nucleotides read TGCGCCAGCAGCGTGGACGGCAGGAGCACAGATACGCAGTATTTT. Translation gives CASSVDGRSTDTQYF.

Many counts were recorded for this clonotype. The chain is built from TRBV29-1 and TRBJ2-3; maybe TRBD1 (5 bases). Germline lookup yields CDR1 SQVTM and CDR2 ANQGSEA. This CDR3 is built from 14 residues. V dropped 1 base and J dropped 5 bases, with 13 bases sitting between them. CDR3 nucleotides: TGCAGCGTTGAAGGGCAGGGTCTGAAAGATACGCAGTATTTT. Translated, it gives CSVEGQGLKDTQYF.

This clonotype was observed a few times. One base away lies a much larger clone, so this may be a sequencing read error. V gene TRBV4-2 combines with J gene TRBJ2-5; D tentatively fits TRBD1 or TRBD2 (5 bases each). Germline V gene lookup returns CDR1 LGHNA and CDR2 YNFKEQ. V dropped 2 bases and J dropped 11 bases, with 24 bases sitting between them. The CDR3 runs to 16 residues. The CDR3 protein is CASSQNRDPTYNEQYF. The CDR3 DNA follows: TGTGCCAGCAGCCAAAACCGGGACCCCACGTACAATGAGCAGTACTTC.

This clonotype was counted at least ten times. This chain links TRBV10-1 with TRBJ2-1, with D perhaps matching TRBD1 or TRBD2 (5 bases each). Germline V lookup: CDR1 WNHNN, CDR2 SYGVQD (reference sequence). The CDR3 is 14 amino acids. The V gene lost 8 bases and the J gene lost 9 bases, with 20 bases spanning the gap. CDR3 DNA sequence: TGCGCCAGCTCCTGGAGCAGGGATGGGGGTGAGCAGTTCTTC. It specifies CASSWSRDGGEQFF.